This T cell receptor (beta chain) was profiled in a study of blood T cells in healthy people across ages. Around 9 milliliters of peripheral blood were drawn from each donor into EDTA-treated tubes. Per sample, no less than 6 micrograms of total RNA were extracted. Looked up from germline, CDR1 is MNHEY and CDR2 is SVGAGI. The CDR3 has 15 residues. Trimming took off 0 bases at V and 6 bases at J, with 11 bases between the two ends. Regarding the study as a whole: It was not known whether donors were CMV positive (a possible confounder of expanded clonotype changes).

Turning to this clonotype: The antigen remains undetermined.

For the second PCR, which ran for roughly 6 to 12 cycles, a sample-barcoded 5' primer and a J-beta primer mix were used. TCRdb reprocessed the 5' RACE reads with MiXCR, giving one entry per CDR3 protein. The sample has 1.4 million or so distinct CDR3 sequences; 35% to 45% are singletons. Sequencing was performed on blood. The source is a woman in her late teens or twenties in good health. The rearrangement links TRBV6-5 to TRBJ2-2; the D is unclear. CDR3 coding DNA: TGTGCCAGCAGTTACTCGAGATGGGGTCCCGGGGAGCTGTTTTTT. Encoded protein: CASSYSRWGPGELFF.